The sequence of this T cell receptor (beta chain) was determined in a study of naive and memory T cell subsets. CDR1 and CDR2 from the germline V gene are MDHEN and SYDVKM. CDR3 size: 12 residues. The ends were cut back, 5 bases at V and 9 bases at J, with 14 bases in the middle. This clonotype was counted a few times. An equimolar mix of two oligonucleotides served as the beta constant-region primer for TRBC1 and TRBC2. Nested alpha and beta constant-region primers with the SP2 primer drove four PCR rounds on ligated cDNA. TCRdb analysed the UMI-ligation and nested PCR reads with MiXCR anew, one entry per CDR3 protein. The sample holds around 130,000 distinct CDR3 sequences, 36% seen once.

The sequence derives from a human donor in good health. The sequenced sample consisted of central memory CD4+ T cells from blood. The chain carries TRBV28 and TRBJ2-7; D remains unclear. The CDR3 region has the DNA TGTGCCAGCAGTCCGCCTGAAAGGTCGCAGTACTTC. It translates to CASSPPERSQYF.